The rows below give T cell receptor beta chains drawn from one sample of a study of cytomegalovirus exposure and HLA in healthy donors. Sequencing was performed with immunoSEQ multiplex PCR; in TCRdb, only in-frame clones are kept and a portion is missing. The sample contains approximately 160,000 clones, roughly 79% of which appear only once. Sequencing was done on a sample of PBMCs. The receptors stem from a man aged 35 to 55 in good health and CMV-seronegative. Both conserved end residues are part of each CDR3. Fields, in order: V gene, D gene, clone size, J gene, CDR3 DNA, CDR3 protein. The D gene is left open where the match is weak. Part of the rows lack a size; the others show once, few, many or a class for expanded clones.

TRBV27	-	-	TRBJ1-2	TGTGCCAGCAGTTTTTTCCAGGGATCTCATGGCTACACCTTC	CASSFFQGSHGYTF
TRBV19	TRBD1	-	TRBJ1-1	TGTGCCAGTAGTCCCCGGGCAGGGGGGAACACTGAAGCTTTCTTT	CASSPRAGGNTEAFF
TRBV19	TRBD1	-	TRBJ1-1	TGTGCCAGCTATTTGACAGGGGGCCATCCAAGGCTGAACACTGAAGCTTTCTTT	CASYLTGGHPRLNTEAFF
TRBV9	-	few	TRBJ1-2	TGTGCCAGCAGCGTAGCAGGGCTAACTGGCTACACCTTC	CASSVAGLTGYTF
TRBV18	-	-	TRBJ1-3	TGTGCCAGCTCCCTGGTCCGTGCGGATCCTTCTGGAAACACCATATATTTT	CASSLVRADPSGNTIYF
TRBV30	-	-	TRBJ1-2	TGTGCCTGGAGTGTACGCGGGTGGACGAACTATGGCTACACCTTC	CAWSVRGWTNYGYTF
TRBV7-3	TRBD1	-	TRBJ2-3	TGTGCCAGCAGCCGACCGGGGCAGGGGGCCACAGATACGCAGTATTTT	CASSRPGQGATDTQYF
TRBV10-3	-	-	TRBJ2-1	TGTGCCATCATGGGAGAAGGTAGCTCCTACAATGAGCAGTTCTTC	CAIMGEGSSYNEQFF
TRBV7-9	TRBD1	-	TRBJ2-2	TGTTCCAGCAGTTTACTTACAGGGGTGGTGGAGCTGTTTTTT	CSSSLLTGVVELFF
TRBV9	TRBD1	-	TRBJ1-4	TGTGCCAGCAGCGTCGGACAGGGCAGGGAAAAACTGTTTTTT	CASSVGQGREKLFF
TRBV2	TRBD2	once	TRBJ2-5	TGTGCCAGCAGCCGGGACTACAACCAAGAGACCCAGTACTTC	CASSRDYNQETQYF
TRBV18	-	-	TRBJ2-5	TGTGCCAGCTCACGCGGCGGTGGGGAGACCCAGTACTTC	CASSRGGGETQYF
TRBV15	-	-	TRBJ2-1	TGTGCCACCAGCAGAGACGCGAGTGAGCAGTTCTTC	CATSRDASEQFF
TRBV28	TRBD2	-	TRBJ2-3	TGTGCCAGCAGTCTAACCCTAGCGGGAGTAGGCACAGATACGCAGTATTTT	CASSLTLAGVGTDTQYF
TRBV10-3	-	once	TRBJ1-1	TGTGCCAGCAGTGAAGGTTTGAGGAGCACTGAAGCTTTCTTT	CASSEGLRSTEAFF
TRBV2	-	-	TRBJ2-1	TGTGCCAGCAGTGGCGTCGTAGCCAATGAGCAGTTCTTC	CASSGVVANEQFF
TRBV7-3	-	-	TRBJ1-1	TGTGCCAGCAGCTTCGGGGGTGGGACTGAAGCTTTCTTT	CASSFGGGTEAFF
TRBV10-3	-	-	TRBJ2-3	TGTGCCATCAGTAGCTTCACAGATACGCAGTATTTT	CAISSFTDTQYF
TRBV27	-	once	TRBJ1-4	TGTGCCAGCAGAAGCCTCCGGGGTCGAAATGAAAAACTGTTTTTT	CASRSLRGRNEKLFF
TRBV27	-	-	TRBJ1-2	TGTGCCAGCAGTTTCATAATTGGAGGGACCAACTATGGCTACACCTTC	CASSFIIGGTNYGYTF
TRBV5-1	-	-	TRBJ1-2	TGCGCCAGCAGCTTGGACAGGAATCCCCTCTCCGGCTACACCTTC	CASSLDRNPLSGYTF
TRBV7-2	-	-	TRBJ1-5	TGTGCCAGCAGCCAGCAGGTGGGAGGGGGTCAGCCCCAGCATTTT	CASSQQVGGGQPQHF
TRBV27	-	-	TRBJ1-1	TGTGCCAGCAGTCCGAGGGTGAACACTGAAGCTTTCTTT	CASSPRVNTEAFF
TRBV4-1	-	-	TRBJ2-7	TGCGCCAGCAGCCAAGAAAGAATCAGGGGCGACGAGCAGTACTTC	CASSQERIRGDEQYF
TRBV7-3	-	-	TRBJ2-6	TGTGCCAGCAGCCAACAGGGCTCTGGGGCCAACGGCCTGACTTTC	CASSQQGSGANGLTF
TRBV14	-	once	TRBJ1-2	TGTGCCAGCAGCCAAGATGGCAGGGCGGGAGGCTATGGCTACACCTTC	CASSQDGRAGGYGYTF
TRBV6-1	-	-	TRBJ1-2	TGTGCCAGCAGTGAAAGAGACGGGGTCTATGGCTACACCTTC	CASSERDGVYGYTF
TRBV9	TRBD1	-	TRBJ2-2	TGTGCCAGCAGCGGACGAACCGGGACAGGCCTCACCGGGGAGCTGTTTTTT	CASSGRTGTGLTGELFF
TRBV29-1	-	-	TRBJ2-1	TGCAGCGCACTTTTCGGAGATGATCCCTACAATGAGCAGTTCTTC	CSALFGDDPYNEQFF
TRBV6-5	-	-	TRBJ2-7	TGTGCCAGCGGGGGGTTAACCTACGAGCAGTACTTC	CASGGLTYEQYF
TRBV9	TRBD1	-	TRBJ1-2	TGTGCCAGCAGCGTAACCCTGACAGGGATAGACTATGGCTACACCTTC	CASSVTLTGIDYGYTF
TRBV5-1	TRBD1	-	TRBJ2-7	TGCGCCAGCAGCGTATTGGGACAGGGGAACTACGAGCAGTACTTC	CASSVLGQGNYEQYF
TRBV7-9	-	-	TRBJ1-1	TGTGCCAGCAGCTTAGGCAGGGAAAGTGGCCCTGAAGCTTTCTTT	CASSLGRESGPEAFF
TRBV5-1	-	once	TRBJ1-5	TGCGCCAGCAGCTTGGGGGACTTTCGCGGCAATCAGCCCCAGCATTTT	CASSLGDFRGNQPQHF
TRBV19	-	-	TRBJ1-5	TGTGCCAGTAGTATAGGGCAGTTCAATCAGCCCCAGCATTTT	CASSIGQFNQPQHF
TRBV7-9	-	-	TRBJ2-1	TGTGCCAGCAGTCCAGACAGGCCCCGTGGCAATGAGCAGTTCTTC	CASSPDRPRGNEQFF
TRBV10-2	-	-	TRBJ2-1	TGCGCCAGCAGTCAAGGGGTGGGCGAGCAGTTCTTC	CASSQGVGEQFF
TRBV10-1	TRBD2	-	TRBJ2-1	TGCGCCAGCCAAGCGGGAGTTCCCTACAATGAGCAGTTCTTC	CASQAGVPYNEQFF
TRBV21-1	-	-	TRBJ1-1	TGTGCCAGCAGGATTAAAAGGAGGGGGCGAACTGAAGCTTTCTTT	CASRIKRRGRTEAFF
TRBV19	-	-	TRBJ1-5	TGTGCCAGTAGTATAGAGTGGGGGCGGCTCGCTCAAGGGCAGCCCCAGCATTTT	CASSIEWGRLAQGQPQHF
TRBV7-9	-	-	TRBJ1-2	TGTGCCAGCAGCTTATTCCCCCAGGGCAATGGCTACACCTTC	CASSLFPQGNGYTF
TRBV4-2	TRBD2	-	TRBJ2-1	TGTGCCAGCAGCCAAGGATCTAGCGGCCGGGGAGCCTACAATGAGCAGTTCTTC	CASSQGSSGRGAYNEQFF
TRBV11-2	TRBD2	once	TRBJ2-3	TGTGCCAGCAGCTTCTATAGCGGGGGGGCAGATACGCAGTATTTT	CASSFYSGGADTQYF
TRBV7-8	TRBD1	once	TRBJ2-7	TGTGCCAGCAGCTTAGAGGGACAGGGCTACGAGCAGTACTTC	CASSLEGQGYEQYF
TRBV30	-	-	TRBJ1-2	TGTGCCTGGAGTCCGACAGGCTATGGCTACACCTTC	CAWSPTGYGYTF
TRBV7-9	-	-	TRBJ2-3	TGTGCCAGCAGCTCCCCTTGGAGCGGAAGCACAGATACGCAGTATTTT	CASSSPWSGSTDTQYF
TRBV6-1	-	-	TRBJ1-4	TGTGCCAGCAGTTTCACGGGGGGCCTTGAAAAACTGTTTTTT	CASSFTGGLEKLFF
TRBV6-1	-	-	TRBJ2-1	TGTGCCAGCAGTGAAGATCCAGCGGGTACATACAATGAGCAGTTCTTC	CASSEDPAGTYNEQFF
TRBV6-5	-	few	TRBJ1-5	TGTGCCAGCAGTTACGGTTTGGGCGCGACCCAGCATTTT	CASSYGLGATQHF
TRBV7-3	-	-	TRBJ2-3	TGTGCCAGCAGGAGAGGGGGAGATACGCAGTATTTT	CASRRGGDTQYF
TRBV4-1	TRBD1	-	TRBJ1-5	TGCGCCAGCACCGCGACAGGGGGGGAAGGTCAGCCCCAGCATTTT	CASTATGGEGQPQHF
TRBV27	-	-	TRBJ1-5	TGTGCCAGCAGAGGACAGACCAATCAGCCCCAGCATTTT	CASRGQTNQPQHF
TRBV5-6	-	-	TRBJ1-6	TGTGCCAGCAGCCGGACGGGGGGGACACCCCTCCACTTT	CASSRTGGTPLHF
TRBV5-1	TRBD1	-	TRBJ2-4	TGCGCCAGCAGCTCCGAATTCGTCCCGGGACAGGGGGCGGTAGCCAAAAACATTCAGTACTTC	CASSSEFVPGQGAVAKNIQYF
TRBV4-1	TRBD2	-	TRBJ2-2	TGCGCCAGCAGCCTTCATACTAGCGGGTACACCGGGGAGCTGTTTTTT	CASSLHTSGYTGELFF
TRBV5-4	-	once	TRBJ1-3	TGTGCCAGCAGCCTCCGAGGTGGAAACACCATATATTTT	CASSLRGGNTIYF
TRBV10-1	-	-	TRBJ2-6	TGCGCCAGCAGTGAAAGAAAGGTTCCCCTAAGCTCTGGGGCCAACGGCCTGACTTTC	CASSERKVPLSSGANGLTF
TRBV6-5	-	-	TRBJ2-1	TGTGCCAGCAGTTACTCGGCAGGGCCGGAGAATGAGCAGTTCTTC	CASSYSAGPENEQFF
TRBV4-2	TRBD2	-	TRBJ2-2	TGTGCCAGCAGCCAAGAGGCAGCGGGAGTCACCGGGGAGCTGTTTTTT	CASSQEAAGVTGELFF